The subject of this entry is one T cell receptor (beta chain). Its antigen is undetermined. The data originate from a study of T cell responses to AZD1222 COVID-19 vaccine. Background on the study: Second-dose intervals of approximately 4 or approximately 12 weeks were pooled.

Germline trimming cut 5 bases from V and 1 base from J; bases unmatched to any gene: 6. Germline V gene sequence: CDR1 LNHDA, CDR2 SQIVND (reference sequence). CDR3 length equals 16 residues. The protocol was immunoSEQ multiplex PCR, while the TCRdb copy is restricted to in-frame clones and leaves out a portion. Of approximately 89,000 clones detected, around nine tenths appear once; the ten largest clones hold 13%. Study-wide findings and caveats: Distributed over spike, vaccine-associated CD4 TCRs predominated at 160-218 and 743-854. Donors, mostly white British, included more females; clonal diversity was possibly underestimated. Spike-specific TCR repertoires showed rising breadth and depth after two AZD1222 doses.

This sequence joins TRBV19 and TRBJ1-5; 9 bases line up with TRBD1. The TCR comes from an adult in good health. Here the sequenced sample was peripheral blood, taken on day 0 of AZD1222 vaccination. CDR3 residues: CASSQQGARSNQPQHF. The CDR3 DNA sequence: TGTGCCAGTAGTCAACAGGGGGCACGGAGCAATCAGCCCCAGCATTTT.